The rows below give T cell receptor beta chains drawn from one sample of a study of blood T cell repertoires in COVID-19. TCRdb's copy holds only in-frame clones and misses some; the assay was immunoSEQ multiplex PCR. The sample lists around 130,000 clones; about 86% were seen once. Source material: PBMCs or T cells enriched from blood (not recorded which). These receptor sequences come from a woman aged 45-60 years who had recovered from COVID-19. CDR3s include the opening cysteine and the closing phenylalanine or tryptophan. The D gene is left open where the match is weak. Only some rows state a clone size, as once, few, many or a class for expanded clones.

TRBV5-8	-	TRBJ1-1	once	TGTGCCAGCAGCCTACACGGGGGATCGAACACTGAAGCTTTCTTT	CASSLHGGSNTEAFF
TRBV7-8	-	TRBJ1-1	once	TGTGCCAGCAGCTTAGTCCGGGGGGGGAGGCAGGGCACTGAAGCTTTCTTT	CASSLVRGGRQGTEAFF
TRBV18	-	TRBJ2-1	-	TGTGCCAGCTCACCACCGGGGGGGGCCTCTGGGGACAATGAGCAGTTCTTC	CASSPPGGASGDNEQFF
TRBV15	-	TRBJ2-3	-	TGTGCCACCAGCCAGCCGGGAACATGGGGCACAGATACGCAGTATTTT	CATSQPGTWGTDTQYF
TRBV25-1	TRBD1	TRBJ2-7	once	TGTGCCAGCAGAAGGACAGGGGATACCTACGAGCAGTACTTC	CASRRTGDTYEQYF
TRBV19	-	TRBJ1-1	-	TGTGCCAGTAGTATTGCGGAGAGTGAAGCTTTCTTT	CASSIAESEAFF
TRBV11-2	TRBD1	TRBJ1-3	few	TGTGCCAGCAGCTTATCTGCCAGGGGGCTTTGGAACACCATATATTTT	CASSLSARGLWNTIYF
TRBV14	-	TRBJ2-7	-	TGTGCCAGCAGCCAAGAATTTGATGACAACTACGAGCAGTACTTC	CASSQEFDDNYEQYF
TRBV19	TRBD2	TRBJ2-7	-	TGTGCCAGTAGTAGGCGGGGGAGAGACGACGAGCAGTACTTC	CASSRRGRDDEQYF
TRBV19	TRBD1	TRBJ1-1	-	TGTGCCAGTAGTAGATCCCCCGGGACAGGGAACACTGAAGCTTTCTTT	CASSRSPGTGNTEAFF